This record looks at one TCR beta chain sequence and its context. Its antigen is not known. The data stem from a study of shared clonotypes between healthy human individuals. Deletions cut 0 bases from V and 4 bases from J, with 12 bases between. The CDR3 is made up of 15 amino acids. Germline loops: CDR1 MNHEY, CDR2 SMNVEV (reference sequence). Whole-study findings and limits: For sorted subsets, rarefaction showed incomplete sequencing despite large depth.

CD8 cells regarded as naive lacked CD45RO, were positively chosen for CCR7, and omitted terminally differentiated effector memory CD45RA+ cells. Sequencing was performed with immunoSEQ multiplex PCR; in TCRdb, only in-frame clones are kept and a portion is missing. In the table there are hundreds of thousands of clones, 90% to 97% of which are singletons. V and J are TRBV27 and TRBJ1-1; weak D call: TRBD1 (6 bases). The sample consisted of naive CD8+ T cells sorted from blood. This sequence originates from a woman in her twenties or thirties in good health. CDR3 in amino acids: CASSLSRTVLTEAFF. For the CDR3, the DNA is TGTGCCAGCAGTTTATCAAGGACAGTACTCACTGAAGCTTTCTTT.